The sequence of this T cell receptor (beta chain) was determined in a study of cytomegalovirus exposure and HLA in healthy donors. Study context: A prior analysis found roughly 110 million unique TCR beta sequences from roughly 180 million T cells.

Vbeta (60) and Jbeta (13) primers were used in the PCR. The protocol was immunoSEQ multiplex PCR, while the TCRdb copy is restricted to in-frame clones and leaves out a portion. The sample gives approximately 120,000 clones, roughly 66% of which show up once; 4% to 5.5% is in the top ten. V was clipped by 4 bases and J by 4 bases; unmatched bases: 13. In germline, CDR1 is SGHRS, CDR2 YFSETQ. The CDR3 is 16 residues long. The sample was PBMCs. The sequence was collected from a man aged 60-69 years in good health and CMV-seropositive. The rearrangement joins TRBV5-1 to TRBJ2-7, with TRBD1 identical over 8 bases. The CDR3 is CASSPLPTGDEYEQYF. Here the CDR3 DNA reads TGCGCCAGCAGCCCACTCCCGACAGGGGATGAATACGAGCAGTACTTC.